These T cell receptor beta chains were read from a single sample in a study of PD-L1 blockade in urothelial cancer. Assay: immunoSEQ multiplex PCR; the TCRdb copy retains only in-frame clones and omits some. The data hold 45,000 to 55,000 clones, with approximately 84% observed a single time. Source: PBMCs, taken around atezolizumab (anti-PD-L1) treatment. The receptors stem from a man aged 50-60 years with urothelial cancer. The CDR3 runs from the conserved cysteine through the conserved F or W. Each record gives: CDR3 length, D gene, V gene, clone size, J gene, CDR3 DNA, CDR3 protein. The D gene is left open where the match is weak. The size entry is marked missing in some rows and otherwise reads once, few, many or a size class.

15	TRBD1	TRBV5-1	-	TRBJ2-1	TGCGCCAGCAGCTTGTCGGGGACAGCCTACAATGAGCAGTTCTTC	CASSLSGTAYNEQFF
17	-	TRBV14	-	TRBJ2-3	TGTGCCAGCAGCCAAGATACGAGAAGAAGAAGCACAGATACGCAGTATTTT	CASSQDTRRRSTDTQYF
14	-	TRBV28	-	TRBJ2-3	TGTGCCAGCAGTCCCCTCCTAGTCACAGATACGCAGTATTTT	CASSPLLVTDTQYF
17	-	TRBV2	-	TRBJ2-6	TGTGCCAGCAGGTCCCCTCCCGGGACATCTGGGGCCAACGTCCTGACTTTC	CASRSPPGTSGANVLTF
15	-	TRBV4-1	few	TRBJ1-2	TGCGCCAGCAGCACATTCGGGGAGGGATTGAATGGCTACACCTTC	CASSTFGEGLNGYTF
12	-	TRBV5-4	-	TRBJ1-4	TGTGCCAGCAGCTTGGAGGGACACGACTCATTTTTT	CASSLEGHDSFF
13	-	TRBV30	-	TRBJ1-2	TGTGCCTGGAGTGTACGTACTCCGAATGGCTACACCTTC	CAWSVRTPNGYTF
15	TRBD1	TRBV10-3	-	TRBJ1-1	TGTGCCATCAGCAACCCCGGGCAGGGGGACACTGAAGCTTTCTTT	CAISNPGQGDTEAFF
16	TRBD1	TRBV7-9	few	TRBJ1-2	TGTGCCAGCAGCTTAGGAACGACAGGGGAATACTATGGCTACACCTTC	CASSLGTTGEYYGYTF
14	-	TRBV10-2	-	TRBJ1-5	TGCGCCAGCAGTGCCCGACAGTCATATCAGCCCCAGCATTTT	CASSARQSYQPQHF
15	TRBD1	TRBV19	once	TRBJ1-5	TGTGCCAGTAGCAGCGGACAGGGGGCAACTCAGCCCCAGCATTTT	CASSSGQGATQPQHF
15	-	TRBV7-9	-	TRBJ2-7	TGTGCCAGCAGCCCCGGGGGAACAGGACCCTACGAGCAGTACTTC	CASSPGGTGPYEQYF
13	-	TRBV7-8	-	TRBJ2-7	TGTGCCAGCAGCTATAGCGAGGGTGGCGAGCAGTACTTC	CASSYSEGGEQYF
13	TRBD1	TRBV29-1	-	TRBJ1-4	TGCAGCGTGTGGACAGGGCCTAATGAAAAACTGTTTTTT	CSVWTGPNEKLFF
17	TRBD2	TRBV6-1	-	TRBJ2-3	TGTGCCAGCAGGGAACCACGACTAGCGGGGGCTCGTGATACGCAGTATTTT	CASREPRLAGARDTQYF
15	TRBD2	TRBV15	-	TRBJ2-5	TGTGCCACCAGCAGAGATAGCGGGGGCGGGGAGACCCAGTACTTC	CATSRDSGGGETQYF
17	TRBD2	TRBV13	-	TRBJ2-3	TGTGCCAGCAGCTTATGGTCTAGCGGGGGGGGCACAGATACGCAGTATTTT	CASSLWSSGGGTDTQYF
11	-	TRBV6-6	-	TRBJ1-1	TGTGCCAGCGTAACGGGGGCTGAAGCTTTCTTT	CASVTGAEAFF
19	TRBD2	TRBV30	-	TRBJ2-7	TGTGCCTGGAGCAGGAGAGGACCGGGACTAGCGGGAGATTGGGACGAGCAGTACTTC	CAWSRRGPGLAGDWDEQYF
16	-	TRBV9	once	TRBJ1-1	TGTGCCAGCAGCGTAGCCCACGTAGGGGGTAGCACTGAAGCTTTCTTT	CASSVAHVGGSTEAFF
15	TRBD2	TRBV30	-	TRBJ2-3	TGTGCCTGGAGGCTAGCGGGGGGCCTCACAGATACGCAGTATTTT	CAWRLAGGLTDTQYF
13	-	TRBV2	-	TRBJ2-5	TGTGCCAGTGTTTCGGCGGTACGGGAGACCCAGTACTTC	CASVSAVRETQYF
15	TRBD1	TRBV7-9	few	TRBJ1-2	TGTGCCAGCAGCTCGACCGGGACAGGATTATATGGCTACACCTTC	CASSSTGTGLYGYTF
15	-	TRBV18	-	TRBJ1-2	TGTGCCAGCTCACCAGACAGTACACCCCAGTATGGCTACACCTTC	CASSPDSTPQYGYTF
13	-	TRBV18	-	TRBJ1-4	TGTGCCAGCTCACCGAAGACGGAGACGGGACTGTTTTTT	CASSPKTETGLFF
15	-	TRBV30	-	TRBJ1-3	TGTGCCTGGAGTGTAGGGGAAACCTCTGGAAACACCATATATTTT	CAWSVGETSGNTIYF
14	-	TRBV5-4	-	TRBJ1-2	TGTGCCAGCAGCTTGGGGATCTGGAGGAGTGGCTACACCTTC	CASSLGIWRSGYTF
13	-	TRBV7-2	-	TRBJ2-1	TGTGCCAGCAGCCAAAGGACGGGAGATGAGCAGTTCTTC	CASSQRTGDEQFF
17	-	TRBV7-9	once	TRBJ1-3	TGTGCCAGCAGCCCCAGCCCCCCAGGGACATCTGGAAACACCATATATTTT	CASSPSPPGTSGNTIYF
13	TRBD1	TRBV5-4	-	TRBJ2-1	TGTGCCAGCAGCTTGGGACAGGGGAAGGAGCAGTTCTTC	CASSLGQGKEQFF
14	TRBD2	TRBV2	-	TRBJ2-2	TGTGCCAGCAGTACTAGCGGGGTAACCGGGGAGCTGTTTTTT	CASSTSGVTGELFF
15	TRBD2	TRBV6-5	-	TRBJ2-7	TGTGCCAGCAGACGGTCCCTAGCGGGAATTTACGAGCAGTACTTC	CASRRSLAGIYEQYF
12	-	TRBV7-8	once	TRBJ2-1	TGTGCCAGCAGCTTAGGATCCAGTGAGCAGTTCTTC	CASSLGSSEQFF